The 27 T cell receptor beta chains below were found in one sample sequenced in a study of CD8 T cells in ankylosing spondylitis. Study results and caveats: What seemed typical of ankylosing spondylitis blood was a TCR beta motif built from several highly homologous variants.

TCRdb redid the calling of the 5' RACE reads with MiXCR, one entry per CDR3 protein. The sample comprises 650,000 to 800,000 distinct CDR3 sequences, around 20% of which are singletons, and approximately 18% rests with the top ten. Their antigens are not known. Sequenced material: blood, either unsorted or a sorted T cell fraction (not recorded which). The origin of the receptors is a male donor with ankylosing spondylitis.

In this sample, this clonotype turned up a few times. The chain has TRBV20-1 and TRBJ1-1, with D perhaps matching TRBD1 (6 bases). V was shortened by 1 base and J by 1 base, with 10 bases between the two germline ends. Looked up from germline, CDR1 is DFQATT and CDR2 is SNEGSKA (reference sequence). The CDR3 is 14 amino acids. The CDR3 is CSARVGGANTEAFF. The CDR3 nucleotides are TGCAGTGCTAGAGTCGGGGGCGCGAACACTGAAGCTTTCTTT.

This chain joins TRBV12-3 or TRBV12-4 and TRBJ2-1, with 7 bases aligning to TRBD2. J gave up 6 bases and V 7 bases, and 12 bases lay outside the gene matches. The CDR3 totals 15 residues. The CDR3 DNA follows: TGTGCCAGCACTCAGATAACTAGCGAAGCCAATGAGCAGTTCTTC. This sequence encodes CASTQITSEANEQFF.

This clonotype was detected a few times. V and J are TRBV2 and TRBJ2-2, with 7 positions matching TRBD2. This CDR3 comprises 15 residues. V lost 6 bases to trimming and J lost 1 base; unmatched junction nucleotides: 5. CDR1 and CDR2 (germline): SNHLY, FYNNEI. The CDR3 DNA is TGTGCCAGCAGGGGGGGGACGGTGAACACCGGGGAGCTGTTTTTT. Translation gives CASRGGTVNTGELFF.

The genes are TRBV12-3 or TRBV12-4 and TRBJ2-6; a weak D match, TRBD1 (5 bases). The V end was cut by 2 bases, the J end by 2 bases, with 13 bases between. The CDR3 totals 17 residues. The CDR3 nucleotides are TGTGCCAGCAGTTTAACCCAGGGCTCGGCTGGGGCCAACGTCCTGACTTTC. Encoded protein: CASSLTQGSAGANVLTF.

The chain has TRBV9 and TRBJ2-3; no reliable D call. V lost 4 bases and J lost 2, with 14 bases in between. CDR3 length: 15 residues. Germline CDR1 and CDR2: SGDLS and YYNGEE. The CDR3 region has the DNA TGTGCCAGCAGCCTCAGACCGGACCTCACAGATACGCAGTATTTT. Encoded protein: CASSLRPDLTDTQYF.

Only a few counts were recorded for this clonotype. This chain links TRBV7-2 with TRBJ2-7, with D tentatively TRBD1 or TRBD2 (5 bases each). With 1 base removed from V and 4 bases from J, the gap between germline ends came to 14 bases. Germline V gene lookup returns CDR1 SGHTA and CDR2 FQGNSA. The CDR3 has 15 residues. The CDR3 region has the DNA TGTGCCAGCAGCTTAGGTCCGGGGCCTCCGTACGAGCAGTACTTC. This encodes CASSLGPGPPYEQYF.

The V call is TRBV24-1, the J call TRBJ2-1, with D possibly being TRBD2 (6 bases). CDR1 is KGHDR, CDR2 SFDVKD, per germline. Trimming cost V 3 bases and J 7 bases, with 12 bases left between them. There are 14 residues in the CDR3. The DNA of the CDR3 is TGTGCCACCAGTGATCCGGACGCGGGGAATGAGCAGTTCTTC. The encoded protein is CATSDPDAGNEQFF.

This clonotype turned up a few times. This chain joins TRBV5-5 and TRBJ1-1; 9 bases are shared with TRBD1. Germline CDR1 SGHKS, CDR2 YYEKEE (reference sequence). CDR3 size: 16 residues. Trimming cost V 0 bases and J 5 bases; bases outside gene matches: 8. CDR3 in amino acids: CASSLATGTGRTEAFF. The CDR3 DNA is TGTGCCAGCAGCTTGGCTACCGGGACAGGGCGAACTGAAGCTTTCTTT.

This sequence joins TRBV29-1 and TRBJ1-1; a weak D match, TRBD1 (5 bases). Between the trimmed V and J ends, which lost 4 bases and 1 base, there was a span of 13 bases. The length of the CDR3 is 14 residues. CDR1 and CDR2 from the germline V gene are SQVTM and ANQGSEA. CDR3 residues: CSVGGPGGNTEAFF. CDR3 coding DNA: TGCAGCGTTGGAGGACCTGGGGGGAACACTGAAGCTTTCTTT.

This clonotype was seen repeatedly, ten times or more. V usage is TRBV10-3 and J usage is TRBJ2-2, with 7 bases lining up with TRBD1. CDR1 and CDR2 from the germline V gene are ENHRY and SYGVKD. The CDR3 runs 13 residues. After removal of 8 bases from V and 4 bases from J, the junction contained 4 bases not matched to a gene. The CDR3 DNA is TGTGCCATCGAACCAGGGGGCACCGGGGAGCTGTTTTTT. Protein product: CAIEPGGTGELFF.

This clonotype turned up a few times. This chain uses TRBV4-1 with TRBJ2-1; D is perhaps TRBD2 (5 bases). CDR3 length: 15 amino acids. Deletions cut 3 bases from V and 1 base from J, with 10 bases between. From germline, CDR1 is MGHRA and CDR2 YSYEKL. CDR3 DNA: TGCGCCAGCAGCCAGTACAGCGGATCCTACAATGAGCAGTTCTTC. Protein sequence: CASSQYSGSYNEQFF.

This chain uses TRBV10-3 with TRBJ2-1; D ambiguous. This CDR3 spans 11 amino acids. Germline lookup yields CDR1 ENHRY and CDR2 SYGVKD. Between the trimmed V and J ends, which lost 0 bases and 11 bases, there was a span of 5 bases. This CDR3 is CAISESSQQFF. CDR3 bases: TGTGCCATCAGTGAGTCCAGCCAGCAGTTCTTC.

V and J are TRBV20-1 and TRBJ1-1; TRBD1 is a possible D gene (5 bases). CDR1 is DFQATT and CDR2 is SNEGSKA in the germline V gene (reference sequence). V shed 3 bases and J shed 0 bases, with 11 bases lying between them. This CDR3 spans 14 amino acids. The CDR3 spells CSARAGGVNTEAFF. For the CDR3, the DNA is TGCAGTGCTAGGGCCGGGGGGGTGAACACTGAAGCTTTCTTT.

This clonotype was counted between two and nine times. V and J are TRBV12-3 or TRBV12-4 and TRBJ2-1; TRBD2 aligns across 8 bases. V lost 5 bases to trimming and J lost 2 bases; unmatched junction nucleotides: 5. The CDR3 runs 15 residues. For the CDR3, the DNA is TGTGCCAGCAGTCCAGAGGGACTAGCCTACAATGAGCAGTTCTTC. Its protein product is CASSPEGLAYNEQFF.

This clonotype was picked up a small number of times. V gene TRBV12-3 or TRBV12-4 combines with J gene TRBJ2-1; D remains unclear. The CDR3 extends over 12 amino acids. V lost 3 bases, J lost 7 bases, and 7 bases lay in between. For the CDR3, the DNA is TGTGCCAGCAGTTTTGCGCTGAATGAGCAGTTCTTC. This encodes CASSFALNEQFF.

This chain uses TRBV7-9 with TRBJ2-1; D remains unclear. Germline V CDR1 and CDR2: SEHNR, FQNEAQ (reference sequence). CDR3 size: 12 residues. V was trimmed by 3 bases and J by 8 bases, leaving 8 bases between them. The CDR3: CASSFIEDEQFF. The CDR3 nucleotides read TGTGCCAGCAGCTTCATCGAAGATGAGCAGTTCTTC. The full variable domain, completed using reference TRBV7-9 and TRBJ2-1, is DTGVSQNPRHKITKRGQNVTFRCDPISEHNRLYWYRQTLGQGPEFLTYFQNEAQLEKSRLLSDRFSAERPKGSFSTLEIQRTEQGDSAMYLCASSFIEDEQFFGPGTRLTVL.

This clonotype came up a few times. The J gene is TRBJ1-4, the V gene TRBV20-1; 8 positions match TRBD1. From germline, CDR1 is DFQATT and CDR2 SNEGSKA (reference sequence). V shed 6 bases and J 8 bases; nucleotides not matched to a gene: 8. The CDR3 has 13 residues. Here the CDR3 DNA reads TGCAGTGCCAGGGGGCAGGGTGGAGAAAAACTGTTTTTT. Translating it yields CSARGQGGEKLFF.

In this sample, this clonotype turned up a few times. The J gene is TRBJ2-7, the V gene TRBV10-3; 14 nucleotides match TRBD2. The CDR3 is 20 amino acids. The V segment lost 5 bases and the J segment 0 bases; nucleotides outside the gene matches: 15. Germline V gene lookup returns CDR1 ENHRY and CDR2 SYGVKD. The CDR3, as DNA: TGTGCCATCAGTCAGGGACTAGCGGGAGTCCACCTCCCTAGCTCCTACGAGCAGTACTTC. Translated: CAISQGLAGVHLPSSYEQYF.

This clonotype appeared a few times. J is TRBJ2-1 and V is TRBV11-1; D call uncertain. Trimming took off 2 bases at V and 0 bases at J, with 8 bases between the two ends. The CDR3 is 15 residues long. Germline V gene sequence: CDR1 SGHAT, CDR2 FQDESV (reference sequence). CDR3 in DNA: TGTGCCAGCAGCTTAAGAATAAGCTCCTACAATGAGCAGTTCTTC. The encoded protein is CASSLRISSYNEQFF.

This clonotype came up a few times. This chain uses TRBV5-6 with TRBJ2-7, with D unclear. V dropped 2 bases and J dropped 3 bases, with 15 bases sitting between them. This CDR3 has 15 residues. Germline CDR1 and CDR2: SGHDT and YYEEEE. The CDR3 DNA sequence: TGTGCCAGCAGCTTTCTTTCGACTGCACTCTACGAGCAGTACTTC. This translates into CASSFLSTALYEQYF.

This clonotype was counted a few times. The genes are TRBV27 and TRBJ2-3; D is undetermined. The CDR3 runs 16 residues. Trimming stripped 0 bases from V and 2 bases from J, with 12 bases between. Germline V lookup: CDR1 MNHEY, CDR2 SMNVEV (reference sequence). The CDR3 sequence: CASSLSLKIHTDTQYF. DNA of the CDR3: TGTGCCAGCAGTTTATCCCTAAAAATACACACAGATACGCAGTATTTT.

The CDR3 region is CASSVGTSGGYEQYF. CDR3 nucleotide sequence: TGTGCCAGCAGCGTCGGGACTAGCGGGGGGTACGAGCAGTACTTC. V and J are TRBV9 and TRBJ2-7, with 15 nucleotides matching TRBD2. From germline, CDR1 is SGDLS and CDR2 YYNGEE. CDR3 length: 15 residues. V lost 2 bases and J lost 4; bases outside the gene matches: 1.

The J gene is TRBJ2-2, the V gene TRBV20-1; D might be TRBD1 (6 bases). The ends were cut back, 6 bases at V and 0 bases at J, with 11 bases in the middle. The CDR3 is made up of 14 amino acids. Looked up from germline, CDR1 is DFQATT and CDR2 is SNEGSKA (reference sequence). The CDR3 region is CSAGTTSNTGELFF. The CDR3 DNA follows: TGCAGTGCAGGGACAACTTCGAACACCGGGGAGCTGTTTTTT.

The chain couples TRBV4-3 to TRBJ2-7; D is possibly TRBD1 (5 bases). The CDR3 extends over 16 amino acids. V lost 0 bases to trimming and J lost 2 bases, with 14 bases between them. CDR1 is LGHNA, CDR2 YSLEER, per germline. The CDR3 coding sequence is TGCGCCAGCAGCCAAGACGAGGCGCAGGGTCCCTACGAGCAGTACTTC. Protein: CASSQDEAQGPYEQYF.

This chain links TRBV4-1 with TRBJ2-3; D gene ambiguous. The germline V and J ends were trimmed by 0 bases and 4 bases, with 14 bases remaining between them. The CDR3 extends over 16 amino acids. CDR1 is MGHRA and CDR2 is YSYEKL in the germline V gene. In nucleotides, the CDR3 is TGCGCCAGCAGCCAAGAGCCCTTCTCCCTAGCAGATACGCAGTATTTT. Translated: CASSQEPFSLADTQYF.

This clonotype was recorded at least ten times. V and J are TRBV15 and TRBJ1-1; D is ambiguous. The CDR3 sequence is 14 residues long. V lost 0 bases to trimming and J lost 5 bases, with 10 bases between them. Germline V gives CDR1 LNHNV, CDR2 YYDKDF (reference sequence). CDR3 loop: CATSRDFQRTEAFF. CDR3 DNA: TGTGCCACCAGCAGAGATTTCCAACGGACTGAAGCTTTCTTT.

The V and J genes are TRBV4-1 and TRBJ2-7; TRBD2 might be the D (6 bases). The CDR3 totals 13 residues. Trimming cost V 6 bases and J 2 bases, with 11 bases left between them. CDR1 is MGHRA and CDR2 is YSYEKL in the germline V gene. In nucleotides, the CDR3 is TGCGCCAGCAGTCATCGACTAGCCTACGAGCAGTACTTC. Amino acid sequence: CASSHRLAYEQYF.